A single sample gave rise to the 18 T cell receptor beta chains below, sequenced in a study of shared clonotypes between healthy human individuals. Naive CD8 cells were CD45RO-negative, positively selected for CCR7, excluding terminally differentiated effector memory CD45RA+ cells. The method was immunoSEQ multiplex PCR; TCRdb's version includes in-frame clones alone and lacks a portion of them. The sample has about 680,000 clones, roughly 94% seen once; the top ten hold 24%. The specimen sequenced was naive CD8+ T cells sorted from blood. Receptor source: a man aged 25-45 years in good health.

The rearrangement joins TRBV19 to TRBJ2-5, with D uncertain. The ends were cut back, 10 bases at V and 1 base at J, with 13 bases in the middle. The CDR3 has 13 amino acids. Germline V gives CDR1 LNHDA, CDR2 SQIVND (reference sequence). CDR3 bases: TGTGCCACTTCCAGGTGGGGCCAAGAGACCCAGTACTTC. Translated, it gives CATSRWGQETQYF.

This clone occurred a few times. The rearrangement joins TRBV27 to TRBJ1-1; TRBD1 might be the D (5 bases). CDR1 MNHEY and CDR2 SMNVEV come from the germline V gene (reference sequence). V lost 3 bases and J lost 6, with 11 bases in between. The CDR3 is 13 amino acids. The CDR3 DNA reads as TGTGCCAGCAGTTTCGGGGGGAGCCCTGAAGCTTTCTTT. This sequence encodes CASSFGGSPEAFF.

The chain uses TRBV11-2 and TRBJ2-1; perhaps TRBD2 as D (5 bases). This CDR3 is 13 amino acids long. Trimming took 4 bases from V and 7 from J, leaving 11 bases between them. Germline CDR1 SGHAT, CDR2 FQNNGV. The CDR3 region is CASSSASTNEQFF. For the CDR3, the DNA is TGTGCCAGCAGCTCCGCTAGCACGAATGAGCAGTTCTTC.

The V gene is TRBV7-9, the J gene TRBJ1-2; unclear D gene. The CDR3 covers 12 residues. Trimming removed 8 bases from V and 6 bases from J, with 13 bases in between. CDR1 is SEHNR and CDR2 is FQNEAQ in the germline V gene (reference sequence). CDR3 coding DNA: TGTGCCAGCGCGGAAAATCGAAATGGCTACACCTTC. Translation: CASAENRNGYTF.

The DNA for the CDR3 is TGTGCCAGCAGTCCAATCGGGGTTAGCTCCTACAATGAGCAGTTCTTC. Encoded protein: CASSPIGVSSYNEQFF. V is TRBV27 and J is TRBJ2-1; TRBD2 is a possible D gene (5 bases). The ends were cut back, 5 bases at V and 0 bases at J, with 14 bases in the middle. Germline V lookup: CDR1 MNHEY, CDR2 SMNVEV (reference sequence). The CDR3 is 16 amino acids.

The V and J genes are TRBV11-2 and TRBJ2-1; no clear D. V was shortened by 2 bases and J by 5 bases, with 7 bases between the two germline ends. Germline V CDR1 and CDR2: SGHAT, FQNNGV. CDR3 length: 13 amino acids. The CDR3 is CASSLTVNNEQFF. The CDR3 nucleotides read TGTGCCAGCAGCTTAACGGTCAACAATGAGCAGTTCTTC.

The CDR3: CASSLGRTSGRAETQYF. Written as DNA, the CDR3 is TGTGCCAGCAGCTTAGGGCGGACTAGCGGGAGGGCCGAGACCCAGTACTTC. The chain links TRBV11-3 to TRBJ2-5; 15 nucleotides align to TRBD2. Germline CDR1 SGHNT, CDR2 YENEEA. The CDR3 sequence is 17 residues long. J lost 5 bases, V lost 1 base, and 5 bases had no gene match. Combining the CDR3 with reference TRBV11-3 and TRBJ2-5 gives the whole variable domain EAGVVQSPRYKIIEKKQPVAFWCNPISGHNTLYWYLQNLGQGPELLIRYENEEAVDDSQLPKDRFSAERLKGVDSTLKIQPAELGDSAVYLCASSLGRTSGRAETQYFGPGTRLLVL.

The chain links TRBV2 to TRBJ2-7; 7 bases align to TRBD1. V lost 6 bases, J lost 1 base, and 3 bases stayed unmatched. From germline, CDR1 is SNHLY and CDR2 FYNNEI. The CDR3 spans 13 residues. The CDR3 coding sequence is TGTGCCAGCAGGGGACAGTCTTCCTACGAGCAGTACTTC. It is translated as CASRGQSSYEQYF.

The V and J genes are TRBV19 and TRBJ2-7; either TRBD1 or TRBD2 may supply D (5 bases each). The germline gives CDR1 LNHDA, CDR2 SQIVND (reference sequence). Trimming cost V 4 bases and J 6 bases, with 16 bases left between them. The CDR3 has 14 amino acids. The CDR3 DNA reads TGTGCCAGTAGTAGCCGGGACGGTCTCTTCGAGCAGTACTTC. Its protein is CASSSRDGLFEQYF.

This rearrangement joins TRBV7-2 to TRBJ2-7, with TRBD2 matching 7 bases. After removal of 8 bases from V and 4 bases from J, the junction contained 11 bases not matched to a gene. CDR3 length: 14 residues. Germline CDR1 reads SGHTA; CDR2 reads FQGNSA. The CDR3 nucleotides are TGTGCCAGCGGCGGGAGCGGTGTGGAGTACGAGCAGTACTTC. Its translation is CASGGSGVEYEQYF. Using reference TRBV7-2 and TRBJ2-7 for the parts outside the CDR3, the full variable domain is GAGVSQSPSNKVTEKGKDVELRCDPISGHTALYWYRQSLGQGLEFLIYFQGNSAPDKSGLPSDRFSAERTGGSVSTLTIQRTQQEDSAVYLCASGGSGVEYEQYFGPGTRLTVT.

The V gene is TRBV6-5, the J gene TRBJ2-5; the D is unclear. The germline CDR1 and CDR2 sequences are MNHEY and SVGAGI. The CDR3 has 12 amino acids. Trimming stripped 8 bases from V and 5 bases from J, with 12 bases between. CDR3 amino acids: CASGPRIETQYF. As DNA, the CDR3 is TGTGCCAGCGGTCCGAGGATCGAGACCCAGTACTTC.

The chain links TRBV5-1 to TRBJ2-3; 7 bases match TRBD2. V gave up 4 bases and J gave up 0 bases; unmatched junction bases: 11. Germline V gives CDR1 SGHRS, CDR2 YFSETQ. The CDR3 runs 17 residues. CDR3 region: CASSPTSLQSSTDTQYF. For the CDR3, the DNA is TGCGCCAGCAGCCCGACTAGCCTTCAATCTAGCACAGATACGCAGTATTTT.

This chain links TRBV5-1 with TRBJ2-7; 10 bases are shared with TRBD2. V lost 4 bases to trimming and J lost 4 bases; unmatched junction nucleotides: 5. The CDR3 extends over 14 amino acids. Germline CDR1 reads SGHRS; CDR2 reads YFSETQ. For the CDR3, the DNA is TGCGCCAGCAGCCGAGCGGGAGGGAGGTACGAGCAGTACTTC. It yields the protein CASSRAGGRYEQYF.

The chain carries TRBV28 and TRBJ2-1, with D possibly being TRBD1 (6 bases). Trimming left V 5 bases short and J 7 bases short, with 18 bases between. CDR1 is MDHEN and CDR2 is SYDVKM in the germline V gene. There are 15 residues in the CDR3. The CDR3 DNA is TGTGCCAGCAGTCACGTCCGGACTGGGACAAATGAGCAGTTCTTC. Translation: CASSHVRTGTNEQFF.

This chain uses TRBV30 with TRBJ2-3, with a weak D call TRBD2 (5 bases). Between the trimmed V and J ends, which lost 1 base and 7 bases, there was a span of 6 bases. This CDR3 spans 11 amino acids. Germline V gene data show CDR1 as GTSNPN and CDR2 as SVGIG (reference sequence). The chain's CDR3 is CAWSGGHTQYF. CDR3 bases: TGTGCCTGGAGTGGCGGGCATACGCAGTATTTT.

This clone has a single count. The chain is built from TRBV15 and TRBJ2-3; no definite D call. With 1 base removed from V and 0 bases from J, the gap between germline ends came to 11 bases. The germline CDR1 and CDR2 sequences are LNHNV and YYDKDF (reference sequence). The CDR3 runs to 16 residues. CDR3 DNA sequence: TGTGCCACCAGCAGAGTGAGCGTCGCTAGCACAGATACGCAGTATTTT. Its translation is CATSRVSVASTDTQYF.

This clone was seen just once. The rearrangement joins TRBV10-1 to TRBJ2-7; D uncertain. Germline lookup yields CDR1 WNHNN and CDR2 SYGVQD (reference sequence). The ends were cut back, 4 bases at V and 5 bases at J, with 12 bases in the middle. The CDR3 runs to 13 residues. CDR3 bases: TGCGCCAGCAGTGGGGTCAGGTCCGACGAGCAGTACTTC. This codes for CASSGVRSDEQYF.

The rearrangement joins TRBV27 to TRBJ2-7; D perhaps matches TRBD1 (6 bases). CDR1 MNHEY and CDR2 SMNVEV come from the germline V gene (reference sequence). Trimming took 5 bases from V and 4 from J, leaving 18 bases between them. This CDR3 has 15 residues. The CDR3 sequence: CASSPALGHLYEQYF. The CDR3 bases are TGTGCCAGCAGTCCCGCGCTGGGACACCTATACGAGCAGTACTTC.